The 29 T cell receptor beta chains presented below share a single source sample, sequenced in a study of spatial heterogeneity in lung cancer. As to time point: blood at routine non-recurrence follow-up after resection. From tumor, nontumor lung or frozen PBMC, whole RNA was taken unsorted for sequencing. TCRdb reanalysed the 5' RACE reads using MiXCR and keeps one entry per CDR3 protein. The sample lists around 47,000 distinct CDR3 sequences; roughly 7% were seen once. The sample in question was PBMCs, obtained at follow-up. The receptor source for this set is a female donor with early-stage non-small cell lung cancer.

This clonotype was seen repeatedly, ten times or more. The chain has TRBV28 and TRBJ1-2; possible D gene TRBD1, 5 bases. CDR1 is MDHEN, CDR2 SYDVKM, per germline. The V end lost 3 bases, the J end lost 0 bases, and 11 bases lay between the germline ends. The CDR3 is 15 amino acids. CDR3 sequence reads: CASSLFRVSNYGYTF. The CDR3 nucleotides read TGTGCCAGCAGTTTGTTCAGGGTTTCTAACTATGGCTACACCTTC.

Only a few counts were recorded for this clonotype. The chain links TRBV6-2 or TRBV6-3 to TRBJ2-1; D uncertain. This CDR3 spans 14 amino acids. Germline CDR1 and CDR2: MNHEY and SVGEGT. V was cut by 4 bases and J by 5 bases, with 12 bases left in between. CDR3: CASSFRDPNNEQFF. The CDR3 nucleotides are TGTGCCAGCAGTTTCCGCGACCCCAACAATGAGCAGTTCTTC.

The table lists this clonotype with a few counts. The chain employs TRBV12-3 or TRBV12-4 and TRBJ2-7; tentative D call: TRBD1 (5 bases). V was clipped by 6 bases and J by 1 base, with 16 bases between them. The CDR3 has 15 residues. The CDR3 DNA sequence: TGTGCCAGCAGGTGGGGAAACGACAGATCCTACGAGCAGTACTTC. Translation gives CASRWGNDRSYEQYF.

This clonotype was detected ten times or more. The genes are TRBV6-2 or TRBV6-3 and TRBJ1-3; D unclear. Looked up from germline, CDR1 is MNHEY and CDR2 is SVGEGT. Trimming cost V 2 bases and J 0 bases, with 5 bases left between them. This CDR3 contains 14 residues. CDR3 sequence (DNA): TGTGCCAGCAGTTACGGGATCTCTGGAAACACCATATATTTT. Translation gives CASSYGISGNTIYF.

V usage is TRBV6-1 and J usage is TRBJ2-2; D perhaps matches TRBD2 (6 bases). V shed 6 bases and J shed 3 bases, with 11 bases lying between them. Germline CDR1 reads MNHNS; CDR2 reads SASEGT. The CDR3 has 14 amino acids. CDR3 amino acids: CASRRDEDTGELFF. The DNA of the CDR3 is TGTGCCAGCAGGCGGGACGAAGACACCGGGGAGCTGTTTTTT.

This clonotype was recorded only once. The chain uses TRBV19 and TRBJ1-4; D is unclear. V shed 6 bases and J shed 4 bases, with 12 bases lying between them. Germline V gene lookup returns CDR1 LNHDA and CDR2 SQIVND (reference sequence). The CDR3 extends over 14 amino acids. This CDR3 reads CASRTHRGNEKLFF. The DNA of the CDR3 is TGTGCCAGTAGAACGCATCGGGGTAATGAAAAACTGTTTTTT.

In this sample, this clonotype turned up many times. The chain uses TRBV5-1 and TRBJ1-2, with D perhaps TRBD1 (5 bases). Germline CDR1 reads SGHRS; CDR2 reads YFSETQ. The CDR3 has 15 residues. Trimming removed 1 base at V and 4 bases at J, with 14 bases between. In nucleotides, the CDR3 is TGCGCCAGCAGCTTGATGGGCAGGGACGCCTATGGCTACACCTTC. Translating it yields CASSLMGRDAYGYTF.

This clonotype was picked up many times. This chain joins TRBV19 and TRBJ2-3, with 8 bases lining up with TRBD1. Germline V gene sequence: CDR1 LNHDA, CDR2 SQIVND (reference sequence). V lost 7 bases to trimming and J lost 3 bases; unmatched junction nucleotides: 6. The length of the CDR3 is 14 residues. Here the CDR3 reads CASTTGQGTDTQYF. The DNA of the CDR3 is TGTGCCAGTACCACAGGACAGGGAACAGATACGCAGTATTTT.

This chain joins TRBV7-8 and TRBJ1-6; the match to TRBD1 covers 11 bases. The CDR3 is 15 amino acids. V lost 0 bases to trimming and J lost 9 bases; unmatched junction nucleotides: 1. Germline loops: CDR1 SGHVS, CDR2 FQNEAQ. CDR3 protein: CASSLAGQGVSPLHF. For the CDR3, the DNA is TGTGCCAGCAGCTTAGCGGGACAGGGGGTTTCACCCCTCCACTTT.

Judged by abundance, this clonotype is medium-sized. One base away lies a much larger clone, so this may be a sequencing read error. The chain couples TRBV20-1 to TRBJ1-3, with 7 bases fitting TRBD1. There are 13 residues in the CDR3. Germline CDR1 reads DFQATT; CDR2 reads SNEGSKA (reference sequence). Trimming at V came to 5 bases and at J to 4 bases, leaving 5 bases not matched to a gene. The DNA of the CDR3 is TGCAGTGCTCGCATAGGGGGCGGAAACACCATATATTTT. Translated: CSARIGGGNTIYF.

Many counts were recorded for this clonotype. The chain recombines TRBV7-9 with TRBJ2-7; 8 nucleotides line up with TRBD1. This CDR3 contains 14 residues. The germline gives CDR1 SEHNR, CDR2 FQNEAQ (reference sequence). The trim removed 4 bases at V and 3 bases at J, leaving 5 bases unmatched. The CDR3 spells CASSSSGTGYEQYF. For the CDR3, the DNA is TGTGCCAGCAGCTCAAGTGGGACAGGCTACGAGCAGTACTTC.

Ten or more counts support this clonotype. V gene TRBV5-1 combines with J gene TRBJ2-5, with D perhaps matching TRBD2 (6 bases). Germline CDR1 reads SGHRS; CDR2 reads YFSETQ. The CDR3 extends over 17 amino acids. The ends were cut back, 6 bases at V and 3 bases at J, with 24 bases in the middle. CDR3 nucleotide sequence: TGCGCCAGCACCCTTGGAAGTAGCGGCGGGGCCAAAGAGACCCAGTACTTC. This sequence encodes CASTLGSSGGAKETQYF.

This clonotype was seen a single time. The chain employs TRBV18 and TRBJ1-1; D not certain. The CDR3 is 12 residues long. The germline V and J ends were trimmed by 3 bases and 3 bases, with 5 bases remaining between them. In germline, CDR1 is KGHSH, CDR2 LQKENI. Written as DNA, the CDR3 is TGTGCCAGCTCACCCCTACACACTGAAGCTTTCTTT. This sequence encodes CASSPLHTEAFF.

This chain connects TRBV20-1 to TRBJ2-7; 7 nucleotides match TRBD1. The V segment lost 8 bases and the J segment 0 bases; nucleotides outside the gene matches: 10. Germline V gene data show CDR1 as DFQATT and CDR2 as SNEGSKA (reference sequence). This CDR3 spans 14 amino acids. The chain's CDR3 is CSPKEGAISYEQYF. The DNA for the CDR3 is TGCAGTCCCAAAGAGGGGGCCATCTCCTACGAGCAGTACTTC.

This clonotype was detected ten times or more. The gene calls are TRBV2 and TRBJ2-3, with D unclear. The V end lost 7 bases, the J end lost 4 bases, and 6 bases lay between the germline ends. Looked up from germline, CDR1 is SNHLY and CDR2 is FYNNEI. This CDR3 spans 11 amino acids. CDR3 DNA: TGTGCCAGCACCACGGCAGATACGCAGTATTTT. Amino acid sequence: CASTTADTQYF.

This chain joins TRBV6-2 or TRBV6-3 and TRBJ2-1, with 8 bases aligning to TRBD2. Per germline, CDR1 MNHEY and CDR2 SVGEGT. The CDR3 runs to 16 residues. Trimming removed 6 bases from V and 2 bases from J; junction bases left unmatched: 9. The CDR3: CASSIARTSPYNEQFF. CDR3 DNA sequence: TGTGCCAGCAGCATAGCCCGGACTAGCCCCTACAATGAGCAGTTCTTC.

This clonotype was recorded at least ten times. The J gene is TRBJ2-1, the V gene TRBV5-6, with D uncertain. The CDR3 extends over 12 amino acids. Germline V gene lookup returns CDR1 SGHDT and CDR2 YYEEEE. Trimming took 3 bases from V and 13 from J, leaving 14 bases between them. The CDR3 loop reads CASSSEDPVQFF. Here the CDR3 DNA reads TGTGCCAGCAGCTCCGAGGACCCCGTACAGTTCTTC.

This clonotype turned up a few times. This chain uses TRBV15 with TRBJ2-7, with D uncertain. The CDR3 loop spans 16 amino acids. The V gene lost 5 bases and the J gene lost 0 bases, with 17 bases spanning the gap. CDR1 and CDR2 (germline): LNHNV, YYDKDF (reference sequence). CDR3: CATSSKYGGSSYEQYF. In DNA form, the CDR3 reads TGTGCCACCAGCTCCAAATACGGCGGCAGCTCCTACGAGCAGTACTTC.

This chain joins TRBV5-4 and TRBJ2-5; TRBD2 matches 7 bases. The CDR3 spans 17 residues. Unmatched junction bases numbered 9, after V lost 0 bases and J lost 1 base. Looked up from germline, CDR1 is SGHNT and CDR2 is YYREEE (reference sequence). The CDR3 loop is CASSLVGLRGGQETQYF. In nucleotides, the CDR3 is TGTGCCAGCAGCTTGGTTGGGCTTCGCGGGGGCCAAGAGACCCAGTACTTC.

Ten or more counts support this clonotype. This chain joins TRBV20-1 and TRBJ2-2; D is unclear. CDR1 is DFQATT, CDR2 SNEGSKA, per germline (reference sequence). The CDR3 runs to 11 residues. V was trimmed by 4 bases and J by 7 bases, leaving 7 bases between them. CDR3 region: CSANGIGELFF. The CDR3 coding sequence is TGCAGTGCTAATGGGATCGGGGAGCTGTTTTTT.

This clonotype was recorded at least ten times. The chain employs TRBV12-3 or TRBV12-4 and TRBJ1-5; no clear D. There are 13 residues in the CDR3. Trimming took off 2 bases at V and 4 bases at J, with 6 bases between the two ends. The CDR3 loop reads CASSLSGNQPQHF. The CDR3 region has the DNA TGTGCCAGCAGTTTATCGGGGAATCAGCCCCAGCATTTT.

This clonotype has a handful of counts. The CDR3 sequence: CASSVGRRTEAFF. CDR3 bases: TGTGCCAGCAGTGTCGGGAGAAGAACTGAAGCTTTCTTT. The V call is TRBV6-5, the J call TRBJ1-1; no reliable D call. The CDR3 is 13 amino acids. Germline V gene sequence: CDR1 MNHEY, CDR2 SVGAGI. The germline V and J ends were trimmed by 5 bases and 5 bases, with 12 bases remaining between them.

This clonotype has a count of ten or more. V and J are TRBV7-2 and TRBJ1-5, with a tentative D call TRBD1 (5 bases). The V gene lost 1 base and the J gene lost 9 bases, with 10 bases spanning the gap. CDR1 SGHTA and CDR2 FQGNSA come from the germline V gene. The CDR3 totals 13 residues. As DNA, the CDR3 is TGTGCCAGCAGCTTAGGCAGGGAATCGCCCCAGCATTTT. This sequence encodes CASSLGRESPQHF.

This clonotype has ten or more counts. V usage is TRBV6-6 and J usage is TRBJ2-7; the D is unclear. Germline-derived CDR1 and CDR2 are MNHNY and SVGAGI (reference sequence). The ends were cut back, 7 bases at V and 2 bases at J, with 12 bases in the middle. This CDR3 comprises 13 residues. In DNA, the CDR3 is TGTGCCAGCAACAGTGTCGACACCTACGAGCAGTACTTC. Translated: CASNSVDTYEQYF.

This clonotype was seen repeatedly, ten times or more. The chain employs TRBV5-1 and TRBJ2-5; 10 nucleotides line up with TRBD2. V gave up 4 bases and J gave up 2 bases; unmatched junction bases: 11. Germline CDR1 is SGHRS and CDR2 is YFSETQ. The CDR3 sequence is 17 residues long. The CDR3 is CASSPQPGLARQETQYF. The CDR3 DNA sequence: TGCGCCAGCAGCCCCCAACCGGGACTAGCGCGACAAGAGACCCAGTACTTC.

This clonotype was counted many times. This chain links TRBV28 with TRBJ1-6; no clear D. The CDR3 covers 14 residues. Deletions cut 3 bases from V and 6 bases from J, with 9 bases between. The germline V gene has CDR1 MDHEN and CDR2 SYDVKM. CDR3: CASSLIDGNSPLHF. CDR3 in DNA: TGTGCCAGCAGTTTGATAGACGGTAATTCACCCCTCCACTTT.

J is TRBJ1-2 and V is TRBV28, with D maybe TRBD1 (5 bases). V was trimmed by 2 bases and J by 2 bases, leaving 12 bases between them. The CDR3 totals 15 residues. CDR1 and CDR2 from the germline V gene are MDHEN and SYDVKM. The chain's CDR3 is CASSLRGGGNYGYTF. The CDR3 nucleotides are TGTGCCAGCAGTTTACGTGGTGGGGGAAACTATGGCTACACCTTC.

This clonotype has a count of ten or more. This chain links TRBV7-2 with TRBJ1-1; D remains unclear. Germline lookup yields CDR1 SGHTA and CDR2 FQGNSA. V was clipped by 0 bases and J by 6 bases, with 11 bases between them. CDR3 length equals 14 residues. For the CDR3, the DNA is TGTGCCAGCAGCTTAGCGTACGAGGTCGCTGAAGCTTTCTTT. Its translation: CASSLAYEVAEAFF.

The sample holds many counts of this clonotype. CDR3 in DNA: TGTGCCAGCAGCCAAGATTTGCGAGATTACACCTTC. Protein: CASSQDLRDYTF. This sequence joins TRBV3-1 and TRBJ1-2, with D uncertain. The V gene lost 0 bases and the J gene lost 11 bases, with 10 bases spanning the gap. The CDR3 is 12 residues long. Germline CDR1 and CDR2: LGHDT and YNNKEL (reference sequence).